Sequencing of this T cell receptor beta chain was carried out in a study of CD8 T cells in ankylosing spondylitis. Study findings and constraints: Reports of some motif variants in reactive arthritis synovial fluid and blood predate this one. Those disease-linked clones were CD8+; they were also relatively rare in peripheral blood. Clones linked to disease were reported to show significant enrichment in matched ankylosing spondylitis synovial fluid. Apparently characteristic of ankylosing spondylitis blood was a TCR beta motif (roughly eight highly homologous variants).

This clonotype was counted many times. No antigen is known for it. MiXCR, applied by TCRdb to the 5' RACE reads, yields one record per CDR3 protein. The sample records 40,000 or so distinct CDR3 sequences, approximately 10% being singletons. V gave up 3 bases and J gave up 0 bases, with 9 bases separating them. Germline-derived CDR1 and CDR2 are LGHDT and YNNKEL (reference sequence). The length of the CDR3 is 15 residues. Material for sequencing was blood, either unsorted or a sorted T cell fraction (not recorded which). The V call is TRBV3-1, the J call TRBJ2-1; TRBD2 is a possible D gene (5 bases). The TCR sequence derives from a male donor with ankylosing spondylitis or in good health (not recorded which). The CDR3 coding sequence is TGTGCCAGCAGCCAGAGGGTCCCCTCCTACAATGAGCAGTTCTTC. Protein product: CASSQRVPSYNEQFF.